Presented here are 8 T cell receptor beta chains from one specimen sequenced in a study of blood T cell repertoires in COVID-19. Sequencing was performed with immunoSEQ multiplex PCR; in TCRdb, only in-frame clones are kept and a portion is missing. The sample carries 80,000 or so clones, about nine tenths recorded once. The sequencing input was peripheral blood. The receptors shown here come from a man over 45 with acute or convalescent COVID-19.

The genes are TRBV27 and TRBJ2-5, with TRBD1 matching 9 bases. Germline loops: CDR1 MNHEY, CDR2 SMNVEV (reference sequence). This CDR3 has 17 residues. V shed 0 bases, J shed 0 bases, and the junction held 5 bases outside the gene matches. This CDR3 is CASSLSGTGMYQETQYF. DNA for the CDR3: TGTGCCAGCAGTTTATCTGGGACAGGGATGTACCAAGAGACCCAGTACTTC.

The chain links TRBV11-1 to TRBJ1-1, with 9 positions matching TRBD1. The germline gives CDR1 SGHAT, CDR2 FQDESV (reference sequence). After removal of 11 bases from V and 2 bases from J, the junction contained 6 bases not matched to a gene. CDR3 length: 13 residues. DNA of the CDR3: TGTGCCGGAAGGACAGGGGTTAACACTGAAGCTTTCTTT. Its translation: CAGRTGVNTEAFF.

This sequence joins TRBV29-1 and TRBJ2-7; tentatively, D is TRBD2 (6 bases). V was clipped by 5 bases and J by 7 bases, with 21 bases between them. The V gene's germline CDR1 is SQVTM and CDR2 ANQGSEA. This CDR3 contains 14 residues. CDR3 in amino acids: CSVRRDGSPGEQYF. The CDR3, as DNA: TGCAGCGTTAGGAGGGACGGAAGTCCGGGGGAGCAGTACTTC.

This chain connects TRBV5-4 to TRBJ2-2; TRBD1 matches at 7 bases. Germline CDR1 and CDR2: SGHNT and YYREEE (reference sequence). The CDR3 has 15 amino acids. After removal of 0 bases from V and 1 base from J, the junction contained 0 bases not matched to a gene. CDR3 nucleotide sequence: TGTGCCAGCAGCTTGGCAGGGGGGAACACCGGGGAGCTGTTTTTT. Residues: CASSLAGGNTGELFF.

This chain connects TRBV27 to TRBJ1-3, with a tentative D call TRBD1 (5 bases). Between the trimmed V and J ends, which lost 6 bases and 3 bases, there was a span of 9 bases. Looked up from germline, CDR1 is MNHEY and CDR2 is SMNVEV (reference sequence). The CDR3 loop spans 13 amino acids. This chain's CDR3 is CASRRDSGNTIYF. CDR3 coding DNA: TGTGCCAGCAGGAGAGACAGTGGAAACACCATATATTTT.

Of note for this clone: Other DNA sequences in the sample encode the same CDR3. The gene calls are TRBV18 and TRBJ2-5, with D tentatively TRBD1 (5 bases). This CDR3 contains 13 residues. V dropped 2 bases and J dropped 4 bases, with 8 bases sitting between them. Germline V gene data show CDR1 as KGHSH and CDR2 as LQKENI. CDR3 sequence reads: CASSPGQGETQYF. For the CDR3, the DNA is TGTGCCAGCTCACCAGGCCAGGGAGAGACCCAGTACTTC.

This chain joins TRBV6-5 and TRBJ1-6; no clear D. This CDR3 has 15 amino acids. The V end lost 8 bases, the J end lost 6 bases, and 17 bases lay between the germline ends. CDR1 is MNHEY and CDR2 is SVGAGI in the germline V gene. CDR3 sequence: CASVTPPVGNSPLHF. The CDR3 nucleotides are TGTGCCAGCGTGACTCCACCAGTCGGTAATTCACCCCTCCACTTT.

The V and J genes are TRBV4-3 and TRBJ2-2; 7 bases align to TRBD2. CDR3 length equals 17 residues. V dropped 0 bases and J dropped 4; count of bases not matched to a gene: 8. The germline V gene encodes CDR1 LGHNA and CDR2 YSLEER. CDR3 DNA sequence: TGCGCCAGCAGCCAAGATATGGGGGGGTACGTCACCGGGGAGCTGTTTTTT. Amino acid sequence: CASSQDMGGYVTGELFF.